The rows below give T cell receptor beta chains drawn from one sample of a study of cytomegalovirus exposure and HLA in healthy donors. Clones were sequenced by immunoSEQ multiplex PCR, and TCRdb holds only the in-frame ones, with some missing. This table has about 210,000 clones, 86% appearing once. The specimen was PBMCs. The source of these receptors is a woman aged 30 to 39 in good health and CMV-seronegative. The CDR3 runs from the conserved cysteine through the conserved F or W. D genes are given only for firm matches. For some rows the clone size is stated as once, few or many, or as a class when expanded; others skip it.

J gene: TRBJ2-7
V gene: TRBV4-2
D gene: TRBD2
clone size: .
CDR3 DNA: TGTGCCAGCAGCCAGCTAGCGGGAGGCGGGTCCTACGAGCAGTACTTC
CDR3 protein: CASSQLAGGGSYEQYF

J gene: TRBJ2-5
V gene: TRBV9
D gene: TRBD1
clone size: .
CDR3 DNA: TGTGCCAGCAGCATTGGACAGGGGGGCTGGGAGACCCAGTACTTC
CDR3 protein: CASSIGQGGWETQYF

J gene: TRBJ2-7
V gene: TRBV11-1
D gene: TRBD1
clone size: .
CDR3 DNA: TGTGCCAGCAGCTTATGGACAGGGCAGGACGAGCAGTACTTC
CDR3 protein: CASSLWTGQDEQYF

J gene: TRBJ2-3
V gene: TRBV9
D gene: .
clone size: .
CDR3 DNA: TGTGCCAGCAGCGCCCCGTCAGATACGCAGTATTTT
CDR3 protein: CASSAPSDTQYF

J gene: TRBJ2-2
V gene: TRBV5-1
D gene: .
clone size: .
CDR3 DNA: TGCGCCAGCAGCTTGGAAGGGGGAATTCACACCGGGGAGCTGTTTTTT
CDR3 protein: CASSLEGGIHTGELFF

J gene: TRBJ1-3
V gene: TRBV5-1
D gene: .
clone size: .
CDR3 DNA: TGCGCCAGCAGCCCTGACACGAGCTCTGGAAACACCATATATTTT
CDR3 protein: CASSPDTSSGNTIYF

J gene: TRBJ2-5
V gene: TRBV5-8
D gene: .
clone size: .
CDR3 DNA: TGTGCCAGCAGCCAGAGAGGGAGGGGGGAAGAGACCCAGTACTTC
CDR3 protein: CASSQRGRGEETQYF

J gene: TRBJ2-2
V gene: TRBV7-3
D gene: .
clone size: .
CDR3 DNA: TGTGCCAGCAGCTGGGGAGCGAACACCGGGGAGCTGTTTTTT
CDR3 protein: CASSWGANTGELFF

J gene: TRBJ1-5
V gene: TRBV19
D gene: .
clone size: .
CDR3 DNA: TGTGCCAGTAGTCCGGGGACACATAGCAATCAGCCCCAGCATTTT
CDR3 protein: CASSPGTHSNQPQHF

J gene: TRBJ1-3
V gene: TRBV6-5
D gene: .
clone size: few
CDR3 DNA: TGTGCCAGCAGAAAATTGAGCTCTGGAAACACCATATATTTT
CDR3 protein: CASRKLSSGNTIYF

J gene: TRBJ1-5
V gene: TRBV18
D gene: .
clone size: .
CDR3 DNA: TGTGCCAGCTCACCACCAGGGGGGGGCAATCAGCCCCAGCATTTT
CDR3 protein: CASSPPGGGNQPQHF

J gene: TRBJ1-2
V gene: TRBV10-3
D gene: TRBD1
clone size: .
CDR3 DNA: TGTGCCATCACCTCTCGGGACAGGGATGGCTACACCTTC
CDR3 protein: CAITSRDRDGYTF

J gene: TRBJ1-1
V gene: TRBV6-4
D gene: .
clone size: few
CDR3 DNA: TGTGCCAGCAGTGTTTCAGTGGCTTTCTTT
CDR3 protein: CASSVSVAFF

J gene: TRBJ2-6
V gene: TRBV9
D gene: .
clone size: few
CDR3 DNA: TGTGCCAGCAGCAAGCTTCTTTCCTCTGGGGCCAACGTCCTGACTTTC
CDR3 protein: CASSKLLSSGANVLTF

J gene: TRBJ2-1
V gene: TRBV27
D gene: TRBD2
clone size: .
CDR3 DNA: TGTGCCAGCAGTTTATCAACTAGCGGGAGTGATGAGCAGTTCTTC
CDR3 protein: CASSLSTSGSDEQFF

J gene: TRBJ1-2
V gene: TRBV5-5
D gene: .
clone size: once
CDR3 DNA: TGTGCCAGCAGCCCAGGCGCTAACTATGGCTACACCTTC
CDR3 protein: CASSPGANYGYTF

J gene: TRBJ2-1
V gene: TRBV7-3
D gene: TRBD2
clone size: .
CDR3 DNA: TGTGCCAGCAGCTCCGGAGCGGGGCGGCGGGCGGTCTACAATGAGCAGTTCTTC
CDR3 protein: CASSSGAGRRAVYNEQFF

J gene: TRBJ2-5
V gene: TRBV18
D gene: .
clone size: .
CDR3 DNA: TGTGCCAGCTCACCACCGGAGGGAGTTCAAGAGACCCAGTACTTC
CDR3 protein: CASSPPEGVQETQYF

J gene: TRBJ1-1
V gene: TRBV7-2
D gene: .
clone size: .
CDR3 DNA: TGTGCCAGCAGCTTATGGGCGAACACTGAAGCTTTCTTT
CDR3 protein: CASSLWANTEAFF

J gene: TRBJ2-7
V gene: TRBV7-3
D gene: TRBD2
clone size: .
CDR3 DNA: TGTGCCAGCAGCCCAGGGTTCACTAGCGACCGAGGAGAGCAGTACTTC
CDR3 protein: CASSPGFTSDRGEQYF

J gene: TRBJ1-6
V gene: TRBV6-6
D gene: TRBD1
clone size: .
CDR3 DNA: TGTGCCAGCAGTTACTCGACAGGGAAGAATTCACCCCTCCACTTT
CDR3 protein: CASSYSTGKNSPLHF

J gene: TRBJ1-2
V gene: TRBV7-6
D gene: .
clone size: .
CDR3 DNA: TGTGCCAGCAGCTCCTTAGTTGAAGGGGCTCGTGGCTACACCTTC
CDR3 protein: CASSSLVEGARGYTF

J gene: TRBJ2-3
V gene: TRBV27
D gene: TRBD2
clone size: .
CDR3 DNA: TGTGCCAGCAGCCCGGCAGGAGCGGGGGATACGCAGTATTTT
CDR3 protein: CASSPAGAGDTQYF

J gene: TRBJ2-2
V gene: TRBV5-1
D gene: .
clone size: .
CDR3 DNA: TGCGCCAGCAGCTTGGTCCTTAACACCGGGGAGCTGTTTTTT
CDR3 protein: CASSLVLNTGELFF

J gene: TRBJ2-1
V gene: TRBV27
D gene: .
clone size: .
CDR3 DNA: TGTGCCAGCAGTTTTTTCCGGAGCGGAGGCCACAATGAGCAGTTCTTC
CDR3 protein: CASSFFRSGGHNEQFF

J gene: TRBJ2-7
V gene: TRBV6-1
D gene: TRBD2
clone size: .
CDR3 DNA: TGTGCCAGCAGTGGACTAGCGGGTCCGTACGAGCAGTACTTC
CDR3 protein: CASSGLAGPYEQYF

J gene: TRBJ2-7
V gene: TRBV19
D gene: TRBD1
clone size: .
CDR3 DNA: TGTGCCAGTAGTATGATGGGGACAGGGAACGAGCAGTACTTC
CDR3 protein: CASSMMGTGNEQYF

J gene: TRBJ1-1
V gene: TRBV29-1
D gene: .
clone size: .
CDR3 DNA: TGCAGCGTTGAAAGGGGGGGCAACACTGAAGCTTTCTTT
CDR3 protein: CSVERGGNTEAFF

J gene: TRBJ2-7
V gene: TRBV4-1
D gene: .
clone size: .
CDR3 DNA: TGCGCCAGCAGCCGAGATTCAGTTAGGACCGGGGGGCAGTACTTC
CDR3 protein: CASSRDSVRTGGQYF

J gene: TRBJ2-5
V gene: TRBV7-2
D gene: TRBD2
clone size: .
CDR3 DNA: TGTGCCAGCAGCTTTTACCTAGCGGGAGAACGAGAGACCCAGTACTTC
CDR3 protein: CASSFYLAGERETQYF

J gene: TRBJ1-2
V gene: TRBV2
D gene: .
clone size: .
CDR3 DNA: TGTGCCAGCAGTGAGGGGGGTCTGTATGGCTATGGCTACACCTTC
CDR3 protein: CASSEGGLYGYGYTF

J gene: TRBJ2-3
V gene: TRBV28
D gene: TRBD2
clone size: .
CDR3 DNA: TGTGCCAGCTCCGGGGGTAGCGGGGATACGCAGTATTTT
CDR3 protein: CASSGGSGDTQYF

J gene: TRBJ2-3
V gene: TRBV29-1
D gene: TRBD2
clone size: .
CDR3 DNA: TGCAGCGTTACAGGAGCGGGAGACCCAGATACGCAGTATTTT
CDR3 protein: CSVTGAGDPDTQYF

J gene: TRBJ2-5
V gene: TRBV10-3
D gene: .
clone size: .
CDR3 DNA: TGTGCCATCAGCGGACAGCGAGTACAAGAGACCCAGTACTTC
CDR3 protein: CAISGQRVQETQYF

J gene: TRBJ2-2
V gene: TRBV5-4
D gene: .
clone size: few
CDR3 DNA: TGTGCCAGCAGCTTGGGACAGGTTACCGGGGAGCTGTTTTTT
CDR3 protein: CASSLGQVTGELFF

J gene: TRBJ2-1
V gene: TRBV11-2
D gene: TRBD2
clone size: .
CDR3 DNA: TGTGCCAGCAGCTCGGGACTAGCACCTTACAATGAGCAGTTCTTC
CDR3 protein: CASSSGLAPYNEQFF

J gene: TRBJ2-1
V gene: TRBV5-4
D gene: .
clone size: .
CDR3 DNA: TGTGCCAGCAGCTTGGGGCGGGACCTTACCTACAATGAGCAGTTCTTC
CDR3 protein: CASSLGRDLTYNEQFF

J gene: TRBJ2-2
V gene: TRBV13
D gene: TRBD1
clone size: once
CDR3 DNA: TGTGCCAGCAGCTCAGACAGGGGGCCCGGGGAGCTGTTTTTT
CDR3 protein: CASSSDRGPGELFF

J gene: TRBJ1-3
V gene: TRBV5-1
D gene: .
clone size: .
CDR3 DNA: TGCGCCAGCAGCCCCGCCGGGGTAAGCTCTGGAAACACCATATATTTT
CDR3 protein: CASSPAGVSSGNTIYF

J gene: TRBJ2-5
V gene: TRBV27
D gene: .
clone size: .
CDR3 DNA: TGTGCCAGCAGACCGGTCGACCAAGAGACCCAGTACTTC
CDR3 protein: CASRPVDQETQYF